Shown below are 9 T cell receptor beta chains from a single sample sequenced in a study of cytomegalovirus exposure and HLA in healthy donors. Researchers ran the PCR with 60 Vbeta and 13 Jbeta primers. TCRdb's table, derived via immunoSEQ multiplex PCR, lists solely in-frame clones and lacks some. The profile shows roughly 120,000 clones, less than 65% of them singletons. The sequencing sample was made of PBMCs. The receptor set was obtained from a man aged 35 to 55 in good health and CMV-seropositive.

This clone turned up a few times. This chain uses TRBV4-1 with TRBJ2-5, with 9 positions matching TRBD1. CDR3 length: 14 amino acids. Germline values: CDR1 MGHRA, CDR2 YSYEKL. V gave up 6 bases and J gave up 3 bases; unmatched junction bases: 5. As DNA, the CDR3 is TGCGCCAGCAGAGACAGGGGGAATGAAGAGACCCAGTACTTC. Protein: CASRDRGNEETQYF.

CDR3 DNA: TGTGCCAGCAGTTTATCGGGGCAGGGGGCCATCTATGGCTACACCTTC. Amino acids: CASSLSGQGAIYGYTF. The V gene is TRBV27, the J gene TRBJ1-2; 8 bases agree with TRBD1. V lost 0 bases, J lost 4 bases, and 7 bases stayed unmatched. CDR1 is MNHEY, CDR2 SMNVEV, per germline (reference sequence). This CDR3 comprises 16 residues.

This rearrangement joins TRBV15 to TRBJ2-7, with a weak D call TRBD1 (7 bases). The CDR3 totals 12 residues. Trimming took off 4 bases at V and 7 bases at J, with 11 bases between the two ends. Germline assignment: CDR1 LNHNV and CDR2 YYDKDF (reference sequence). The CDR3 protein is CATSTGGREQYF. The CDR3 DNA reads TGTGCCACCAGCACAGGGGGGAGGGAGCAGTACTTC.

This sequence joins TRBV21-1 and TRBJ2-1; the table's D call, TRBD1, was not checked against the DNA. TRBV21-1 is a recognized pseudogene. The CDR3 length is 19 residues. The CDR3, as DNA: TGTGCCAGCAGCACTCGGGACAGGATACCTAATCTCTCCTACAATGAGCAGTTCTTC. Its translation is CASSTRDRIPNLSYNEQFF.

V usage is TRBV6-1 and J usage is TRBJ1-3; D possibly corresponds to TRBD1 (6 bases). The CDR3 length is 14 residues. Germline lookup yields CDR1 MNHNS and CDR2 SASEGT. Trimming took off 5 bases at V and 1 base at J, with 9 bases between the two ends. Here the CDR3 reads CASSPQGSGNTIYF. CDR3 DNA sequence: TGTGCCAGCAGTCCCCAGGGGTCTGGAAACACCATATATTTT.

This clone came up once. This sequence joins TRBV14 and TRBJ2-5; the D is unclear. The DNA end lines up better with TRBJ2-7; the J call may be wrong. The germline CDR1 and CDR2 sequences are SGHDN and FVKESK. CDR3 length: 12 amino acids. The CDR3 loop reads CASSQQNYEQYF. The DNA of the CDR3 is TGTGCCAGCAGCCAACAGAACTACGAGCAGTACTTC.

This clone was recorded a few times. V is TRBV7-8 and J is TRBJ2-7, with 7 bases that match TRBD1. Unmatched junction bases numbered 5, after V lost 5 bases and J lost 4 bases. In germline, CDR1 is SGHVS, CDR2 FQNEAQ. The CDR3 length is 13 residues. For the CDR3, the DNA is TGTGCCAGCAGCCTCGGGACAGCATACGAGCAGTACTTC. Protein: CASSLGTAYEQYF.

This rearrangement joins TRBV10-3 to TRBJ2-7; TRBD1 agrees at 8 bases. CDR1 and CDR2 from the germline V gene are ENHRY and SYGVKD. The CDR3 covers 16 residues. V lost 3 bases and J lost 2; bases outside the gene matches: 9. The CDR3 bases are TGTGCCATCAGTGACCCTGACAGGGGAGGAACCTACGAGCAGTACTTC. Translation: CAISDPDRGGTYEQYF.

The CDR3 sequence is CASSPRGGGYEQYF. The CDR3 nucleotides are TGTGCCAGCAGCCCCCGGGGAGGGGGTTACGAGCAGTACTTC. The chain carries TRBV6-6 and TRBJ2-7, with D maybe TRBD2 (7 bases). The V gene's germline CDR1 is MNHNY and CDR2 SVGAGI (reference sequence). There are 14 residues in the CDR3. Trimming left V 6 bases short and J 4 bases short, with 16 bases between.